The 5 T cell receptor beta chains in this list originate from one sample, sequenced in a study of cytomegalovirus exposure and HLA in healthy donors. PCR was performed using 60 Vbeta and 13 Jbeta primers. Here immunoSEQ multiplex PCR was the method, and the copy in TCRdb shows in-frame clones only, minus some. The sample shows approximately 180,000 clones, roughly three quarters of them seen only once. The sequenced material came from PBMCs. The receptor source for this set is a woman aged 50 to 60 in good health and CMV-seropositive.

The chain uses TRBV7-9 and TRBJ2-2, with 7 bases that match TRBD1. The germline gives CDR1 SEHNR, CDR2 FQNEAQ (reference sequence). This CDR3 has 14 residues. V trimming: 4 bases; J trimming: 3 bases; junction bases outside the gene matches: 2. CDR3 in DNA: TGTGCCAGCAGCTCGGGACAGTACACCGGGGAGCTGTTTTTT. Its protein is CASSSGQYTGELFF. Full variable domain (remainder filled in from reference TRBV7-9 and TRBJ2-2): DTGVSQNPRHKITKRGQNVTFRCDPISEHNRLYWYRQTLGQGPEFLTYFQNEAQLEKSRLLSDRFSAERPKGSFSTLEIQRTEQGDSAMYLCASSSGQYTGELFFGEGSRLTVL.

The chain carries TRBV9 and TRBJ2-7; a possible D gene is TRBD1 (6 bases). V was pared by 2 bases and J by 3 bases, with 12 bases between. Germline V gives CDR1 SGDLS, CDR2 YYNGEE. CDR3 length equals 14 residues. The CDR3 reads CASSVYRVVYEQYF. The CDR3 DNA reads as TGTGCCAGCAGCGTGTACAGGGTTGTCTACGAGCAGTACTTC.

The chain has TRBV6-1 and TRBJ2-7; possible D gene TRBD1, 6 bases. This CDR3 contains 16 residues. Germline V gene sequence: CDR1 MNHNS, CDR2 SASEGT. V was pared by 0 bases and J by 0 bases, with 12 bases between. DNA of the CDR3: TGTGCCAGCAGTGAAGCTGGGACACCTAGCTCCTACGAGCAGTACTTC. This encodes CASSEAGTPSSYEQYF.

The chain combines TRBV4-1 with TRBJ1-6; TRBD1 agrees at 8 bases. The CDR3 has 15 amino acids. Per germline, CDR1 MGHRA and CDR2 YSYEKL. The J segment lost 7 bases and the V segment lost 5 bases, leaving 7 bases of the junction unmatched. The DNA for the CDR3 is TGCGCCAGCAGCTCCCAGACAGGGGTGAATTCACCCCTCCACTTT. It translates to CASSSQTGVNSPLHF.

V gene TRBV5-6 combines with J gene TRBJ2-7; possible D gene TRBD1, 6 bases. The CDR3 length is 18 residues. V was clipped by 1 base and J by 5 bases, with 25 bases between them. Germline assignment: CDR1 SGHDT and CDR2 YYEEEE. CDR3 in DNA: TGTGCCAGCAGCTTGACCTTAGGGCCGTTAAACACAGGGCACGAGCAGTACTTC. Protein sequence: CASSLTLGPLNTGHEQYF.